These 32 T cell receptor beta chains share one sample of origin, sequenced in a study of identifying expanded T cells in peripheral blood. Libraries were prepared by immunoSEQ multiplex PCR; TCRdb keeps only in-frame clonotypes and omits some of them. This sample has approximately 140,000 clones, with around 88% found just once. Material: blood. These receptors were taken from a person aged 18 to 75 in good health.

The chain links TRBV19 to TRBJ1-1; D unresolved. The V and J ends lost 1 base and 2 bases respectively, with 8 bases between them. Per the germline V gene, CDR1 is LNHDA and CDR2 is SQIVND (reference sequence). The CDR3 runs to 14 residues. CDR3 protein: CASSIGPANTEAFF. CDR3 nucleotides: TGTGCCAGTAGTATAGGACCGGCCAACACTGAAGCTTTCTTT.

This clone was observed once. The chain links TRBV2 to TRBJ2-1; 8 bases are a match to TRBD1. The CDR3 covers 14 residues. J lost 4 bases, V lost 6 bases, and 5 bases had no gene match. Looked up from germline, CDR1 is SNHLY and CDR2 is FYNNEI. CDR3: CASRNRGVYNEQFF. The CDR3 region has the DNA TGTGCCAGCAGAAACAGGGGGGTGTACAATGAGCAGTTCTTC.

This clone was seen once. The chain recombines TRBV18 with TRBJ2-5; the match to TRBD2 covers 9 bases. Germline assignment: CDR1 KGHSH and CDR2 LQKENI. The V segment lost 2 bases and the J segment 4 bases; nucleotides outside the gene matches: 5. The CDR3 is made up of 15 amino acids. The DNA for the CDR3 is TGTGCCAGCTCACCAAGGAGCGGGGGGCCAGAGACCCAGTACTTC. It encodes CASSPRSGGPETQYF.

The rearrangement uses TRBV7-2 and TRBJ2-7; 10 bases are shared with TRBD2. Looked up from germline, CDR1 is SGHTA and CDR2 is FQGNSA. CDR3 size: 15 residues. Trimming cost V 2 bases and J 5 bases; bases outside gene matches: 6. The CDR3 here is CASSLYSGRMNEQYF. The CDR3 nucleotides are TGTGCCAGCAGCTTATATAGCGGGAGGATGAACGAGCAGTACTTC.

On this clone itself: A junction boundary mismatches the germline segment, possibly from a read error. The chain combines TRBV30 with TRBJ2-7; either TRBD1 or TRBD2 may supply D (5 bases each). Per germline, CDR1 GTSNPN and CDR2 SVGIG (reference sequence). This CDR3 spans 14 amino acids. The CDR3 sequence: CAWTGTSSSYGQYF. For the CDR3, the DNA is TGTGCCTGGACCGGGACGTCGAGCTCCTACGGGCAGTACTTC.

The CDR3 protein is CASSRMGLAGVAGELFF. The DNA for the CDR3 is TGTGCCAGCAGCCGTATGGGACTAGCGGGAGTTGCGGGGGAGCTGTTTTTT. V and J are TRBV7-8 and TRBJ2-2; 14 bases line up with TRBD2. The CDR3 spans 17 residues. Germline trimming cut 5 bases from V and 8 bases from J; bases unmatched to any gene: 10. Per the germline V gene, CDR1 is SGHVS and CDR2 is FQNEAQ.

The rearrangement joins TRBV2 to TRBJ1-5; possibly TRBD1 for D (6 bases). CDR1 SNHLY and CDR2 FYNNEI come from the germline V gene. This CDR3 is 14 amino acids long. V lost 6 bases to trimming and J lost 4 bases, with 13 bases between them. CDR3 residues: CASSQGLSNQPQHF. For the CDR3, the DNA is TGTGCCAGCAGCCAGGGGTTATCAAATCAGCCCCAGCATTTT.

The genes are TRBV14 and TRBJ1-5; D is unclear. Germline CDR1 and CDR2: SGHDN and FVKESK. The V gene lost 0 bases and the J gene lost 1 base, with 7 bases spanning the gap. The length of the CDR3 is 15 residues. As DNA, the CDR3 is TGTGCCAGCAGCCAAGAGCCACGGAGCAATCAGCCCCAGCATTTT. This gives the protein CASSQEPRSNQPQHF.

CDR3 DNA sequence: TGTGCCAGCAGGAAAATGGGGAACACTGAAGCTTTCTTT. It is translated as CASRKMGNTEAFF. V gene TRBV7-6 combines with J gene TRBJ1-1; D is uncertain. This CDR3 has 13 residues. Per germline, CDR1 SGHVS and CDR2 FNYEAQ. The V and J ends lost 6 bases and 1 base respectively, with 9 bases between them.

This rearrangement joins TRBV5-4 to TRBJ2-7; D is undetermined. Germline CDR1 and CDR2: SGHNT and YYREEE (reference sequence). There are 12 residues in the CDR3. Trimming cost V 1 base and J 4 bases, with 6 bases left between them. The CDR3 loop reads CASSLPGYEQYF. The CDR3 nucleotides read TGTGCCAGCAGCTTGCCCGGTTACGAGCAGTACTTC.

V and J are TRBV30 and TRBJ2-2; possibly TRBD1 for D (5 bases). V lost 6 bases and J 6 bases, leaving 14 bases between the germline ends. The CDR3 extends over 13 amino acids. In germline, CDR1 is GTSNPN, CDR2 SVGIG (reference sequence). CDR3 region: CACPSDKPGELFF. For the CDR3, the DNA is TGTGCCTGCCCCTCGGACAAGCCCGGGGAGCTGTTTTTT.

V and J are TRBV11-1 and TRBJ2-5; 12 bases fit TRBD1. The CDR3 has 16 residues. From germline, CDR1 is SGHAT and CDR2 FQDESV (reference sequence). Unmatched junction bases numbered 11, after V lost 5 bases and J lost 7 bases. In DNA, the CDR3 is TGTGCCAGCAGCCGTAATCCGGGACAGGGGGCAGGGACCCAGTACTTC. Amino acids: CASSRNPGQGAGTQYF.

The chain links TRBV9 to TRBJ2-2, with D unclear. This CDR3 comprises 15 residues. Trimming left V 0 bases short and J 0 bases short, with 6 bases between. Germline V gene data show CDR1 as SGDLS and CDR2 as YYNGEE. CDR3 sequence (DNA): TGTGCCAGCAGCGTAGTTCAGTCGAACACCGGGGAGCTGTTTTTT. This encodes CASSVVQSNTGELFF.

In DNA form, the CDR3 reads TGTGCCAGTAGTTCAAACCGGGACACCACCTCCTACGAGCAGTACTTC. It translates to CASSSNRDTTSYEQYF. The J gene is TRBJ2-7, the V gene TRBV19; tentative D call: TRBD1 (6 bases). Germline assignment: CDR1 LNHDA and CDR2 SQIVND (reference sequence). Trimming removed 5 bases at V and 0 bases at J, with 17 bases between. The length of the CDR3 is 16 residues.

The V and J genes are TRBV6-1 and TRBJ1-1, with 11 bases lining up with TRBD1. Germline CDR1 MNHNS, CDR2 SASEGT. V lost 6 bases to trimming and J lost 11 bases; unmatched junction nucleotides: 17. CDR3 length equals 16 residues. CDR3 bases: TGTGCCAGCAGGGAATCCTCAACCACCGGGACAGGGGGGGCTTTCTTT. This sequence encodes CASRESSTTGTGGAFF.

V gene TRBV29-1 combines with J gene TRBJ2-1; maybe TRBD2 (5 bases). Trimming cost V 0 bases and J 4 bases, with 13 bases left between them. CDR3 length: 15 amino acids. Looked up from germline, CDR1 is SQVTM and CDR2 is ANQGSEA. The CDR3 spells CSVEDPLGLYNEQFF. CDR3 DNA: TGCAGCGTTGAAGATCCCCTCGGACTTTACAATGAGCAGTTCTTC.

V gene TRBV6-1 combines with J gene TRBJ2-5; weak D call: TRBD1 (5 bases). V was clipped by 4 bases and J by 4 bases, with 10 bases between them. Germline assignment: CDR1 MNHNS and CDR2 SASEGT. The CDR3 totals 13 residues. The CDR3 sequence: CASSVRVGETQYF. The CDR3 DNA reads as TGTGCCAGCAGTGTCAGGGTTGGAGAGACCCAGTACTTC.

This chain uses TRBV30 with TRBJ1-6, with D hard to call. CDR1 and CDR2 (germline): GTSNPN, SVGIG (reference sequence). The ends were cut back, 1 base at V and 13 bases at J, with 11 bases in the middle. The CDR3 is 12 residues long. CDR3 bases: TGTGCCTGGAGTGGCCAAGGAGAGCCCCTCCACTTT. This gives the protein CAWSGQGEPLHF.

The chain is built from TRBV7-8 and TRBJ2-2, with 13 positions matching TRBD2. The CDR3 length is 18 residues. V lost 1 base to trimming and J lost 7 bases; unmatched junction nucleotides: 9. The germline V gene encodes CDR1 SGHVS and CDR2 FQNEAQ. The CDR3 here is CASSLGGRTSGGGGELFF. CDR3 sequence (DNA): TGTGCCAGCAGCTTAGGCGGTCGGACTAGCGGGGGTGGCGGGGAGCTGTTTTTT.

V is TRBV7-2 and J is TRBJ1-2, with D perhaps matching TRBD1 (5 bases). Germline CDR1 and CDR2: SGHTA and FQGNSA. There are 13 residues in the CDR3. V lost 3 bases, J lost 6 bases, and 11 bases lay in between. CDR3 protein: CASSFAREDGYTF. The CDR3 DNA is TGTGCCAGCAGCTTTGCCAGGGAAGATGGCTACACCTTC.

This rearrangement joins TRBV7-8 to TRBJ2-7; 10 nucleotides line up with TRBD1. The V and J ends lost 1 base and 4 bases, in that order; junction bases with no gene match: 7. The CDR3 spans 16 residues. CDR1 and CDR2 from the germline V gene are SGHVS and FQNEAQ. CDR3 sequence: CASSLVYGTGVYEQYF. CDR3 bases: TGTGCCAGCAGCTTAGTTTATGGGACAGGGGTGTACGAGCAGTACTTC.

The V call is TRBV2, the J call TRBJ1-4; the D is unclear. This CDR3 is 13 amino acids long. Germline V lookup: CDR1 SNHLY, CDR2 FYNNEI. Trimming shortened V by 6 bases and J by 8 bases, and 13 bases separated the two germline ends. The CDR3: CASRPEAREKLFF. The CDR3 DNA reads TGTGCCAGCAGACCCGAGGCTCGGGAAAAACTGTTTTTT.

This clone was recorded only once. This chain uses TRBV28 with TRBJ2-7; 7 positions match TRBD2. From germline, CDR1 is MDHEN and CDR2 SYDVKM. Germline trimming cut 9 bases from V and 0 bases from J; bases unmatched to any gene: 8. The CDR3 spans 14 residues. CDR3 nucleotides: TGTGCCAGTCTTTCTCTAGCGGACTCCTACGAGCAGTACTTC. It encodes CASLSLADSYEQYF.

As for this clone: The same CDR3 is also encoded by other DNA sequences in this sample. The chain combines TRBV27 with TRBJ1-4, with 9 bases that match TRBD1. The J segment lost 4 bases and the V segment lost 3 bases, leaving 3 bases of the junction unmatched. The CDR3 totals 15 residues. Germline V gene lookup returns CDR1 MNHEY and CDR2 SMNVEV (reference sequence). CDR3 sequence reads: CASSLGTGLNEKLFF. As DNA, the CDR3 is TGTGCCAGCAGTTTGGGGACAGGGCTTAATGAAAAACTGTTTTTT.

This clone appeared once. The chain combines TRBV19 with TRBJ2-2; D possibly corresponds to TRBD2 (5 bases). The CDR3 consists of 13 residues. The V gene's germline CDR1 is LNHDA and CDR2 SQIVND (reference sequence). V lost 7 bases, J lost 5 bases, and 11 bases lay in between. The DNA for the CDR3 is TGTGCCAGTATGCGGGTTGGAACCGGGGAGCTGTTTTTT. This sequence encodes CASMRVGTGELFF.

The CDR3 protein is CASSSQGGAETQYF. The CDR3 nucleotides read TGTGCCAGCAGCTCTCAGGGAGGGGCGGAGACCCAGTACTTC. The chain combines TRBV7-3 with TRBJ2-5; the match to TRBD2 covers 7 bases. The CDR3 has 14 residues. Germline CDR1 SGHTA, CDR2 FQGTGA. V shed 4 bases and J 5 bases; nucleotides not matched to a gene: 7.

Only a few counts were recorded for this clone. The rearrangement uses TRBV4-2 and TRBJ2-7; D might be TRBD1 (6 bases). The CDR3 runs 15 residues. V shed 1 base and J shed 4 bases, with 14 bases lying between them. From germline, CDR1 is LGHNA and CDR2 YNFKEQ. The CDR3 protein is CASSQGRQAGYEQYF. In DNA, the CDR3 is TGTGCCAGCAGCCAAGGTAGACAGGCTGGGTACGAGCAGTACTTC.

The genes are TRBV6-1 and TRBJ1-6; D is unclear. This CDR3 spans 12 amino acids. Trimming removed 6 bases from V and 5 bases from J, with 5 bases in between. Germline V gene sequence: CDR1 MNHNS, CDR2 SASEGT. The CDR3 DNA sequence: TGTGCCAGCAGCGGGAATAATTCACCCCTCCACTTT. This encodes CASSGNNSPLHF.

The rearrangement joins TRBV5-5 to TRBJ1-2; TRBD1 matches at 7 bases. This CDR3 comprises 16 residues. The germline gives CDR1 SGHKS, CDR2 YYEKEE (reference sequence). V dropped 0 bases and J dropped 4; count of bases not matched to a gene: 9. The CDR3 reads CASSLVWGQSFYGYTF. CDR3 nucleotide sequence: TGTGCCAGCAGCTTGGTATGGGGACAGTCTTTCTATGGCTACACCTTC.

V usage is TRBV5-1 and J usage is TRBJ1-5; D uncertain. The CDR3 is 13 residues long. Germline lookup yields CDR1 SGHRS and CDR2 YFSETQ. V lost 0 bases and J 4 bases, leaving 5 bases between the germline ends. As DNA, the CDR3 is TGCGCCAGCAGCTTGGCGGGAAATCAGCCCCAGCATTTT. It is translated as CASSLAGNQPQHF.

This clone was counted a few times. The chain employs TRBV27 and TRBJ1-1; D not resolved. The germline V and J ends were trimmed by 3 bases and 1 base, with 9 bases remaining between them. This CDR3 has 14 residues. Looked up from germline, CDR1 is MNHEY and CDR2 is SMNVEV (reference sequence). The CDR3 spells CASSFSQANTEAFF. The CDR3 coding sequence is TGTGCCAGCAGTTTTAGTCAGGCGAACACTGAAGCTTTCTTT.

This clone was seen a single time. This sequence joins TRBV9 and TRBJ1-4; TRBD1 is a possible D gene (5 bases). Trimming removed 3 bases from V and 7 bases from J, with 19 bases in between. Germline values: CDR1 SGDLS, CDR2 YYNGEE. The CDR3 extends over 16 amino acids. The chain's CDR3 is CASSAEGRAGGEKLFF. In DNA, the CDR3 is TGTGCCAGCAGCGCGGAGGGGAGGGCCGGGGGTGAAAAACTGTTTTTT.